The clone carrying this TCR beta chain has just one count. This CDR3 has 15 amino acids. V lost 2 bases to trimming and J lost 1 base, with 8 bases between them. Germline V CDR1 and CDR2: MNHNY, SVGAGI (reference sequence). The entry originates in a study of cytomegalovirus exposure and HLA in healthy donors. The PCR had 60 Vbeta and 13 Jbeta primers. Clones were read by immunoSEQ multiplex PCR, and TCRdb kept only the in-frame ones, dropping some. There are more than 85,000 clones in the sample; under 85% occur only once, and roughly 2.1% lies in the top ten. The clonotype comes from a man under 40 in good health and CMV-seronegative. This rearrangement joins TRBV6-6 to TRBJ2-2, with D unresolved. Material for sequencing was PBMCs. CDR3 amino acids: CASSYRHVNTGELFF. For the CDR3, the DNA is TGTGCCAGCAGTTACAGACATGTGAACACCGGGGAGCTGTTTTTT.